Listed below are T cell receptor beta chains from one sample, sequenced in a study of Ad26.COV2.S vaccination and SARS-CoV-2 variants. Sequencing was performed with immunoSEQ multiplex PCR; in TCRdb, only in-frame clones are kept and a portion is missing. The sample includes around 270,000 clones, 87% seen only once; the top ten take 2.9%. The sequencing here drew on peripheral blood, taken in a trial of Ad26.COV2.S vaccine versus placebo. These receptors were taken from a person aged 18-60 years who received the Ad26.COV2.S COVID-19 vaccine or a placebo. Each CDR3 is given without its conserved first and last residue. Each record gives: V gene, J gene, CDR3 protein.

>TRBV7-8|TRBJ1-2
ASSLGTGPGYT
>TRBV10-1|TRBJ1-5
ASTTNAPRGNQPQH
>TRBV4-1|TRBJ1-6
ASSFDGNSPLH
>TRBV21-1|TRBJ1-2
ASTGQGYIYGYT
>TRBV5-4|TRBJ2-5
ASSSGTQGGETQY
>TRBV7-8|TRBJ1-3
ASSPRLSGNTIY
>TRBV6-5|TRBJ1-5
ASSDSNQPQH
>TRBV25-1|TRBJ2-7
ASSTRGGRHEQY
>TRBV7-3|TRBJ2-7
ASSLSAAYEQY
>TRBV11-2|TRBJ1-1
ASSFPQGGRRKGAF
>TRBV4-2|TRBJ2-6
ASSQDSTPGANVLT
>TRBV6-2/TRBV6-3|TRBJ2-1
ASSYSLADSNEQF
>TRBV7-6|TRBJ1-3
ASSRIDREGNTIY
>TRBV7-9|TRBJ2-2
ASSYPGLTNTGELF
>TRBV14|TRBJ1-3
ASSPTGTGNTIY
>TRBV24-1|TRBJ2-1
AIGVDSHNEQF
>TRBV29-1|TRBJ1-3
SVQPAGGNTIY
>TRBV6-4|TRBJ2-3
ASSRQPRGQGADTQY
>TRBV7-2|TRBJ1-6
ASSYIGQGGSPLH
>TRBV4-3|TRBJ1-1
ASSKGMENTEAF
>TRBV29-1|TRBJ2-1
SARDRVGSYNEQF
>TRBV27|TRBJ1-4
ASRLQGLF
>TRBV2|TRBJ2-1
ASKAGSYNEQF
>TRBV27|TRBJ1-6
ASSLDRAKYNSPLH
>TRBV4-3|TRBJ2-7
ASSQGRISSYEQY
>TRBV7-3|TRBJ2-2
ASSDIAPGQGVGELF
>TRBV20-1|TRBJ2-3
SADATDTQY
>TRBV15|TRBJ1-1
ATSRDKGVNTEAF
>TRBV6-6|TRBJ2-5
ASSYLDTETQY
>TRBV6-6|TRBJ1-1
ASSYLIRESTEAF
>TRBV9|TRBJ2-1
ASSVARDSQAAASYNEQF
>TRBV3-1/TRBV3-2|TRBJ1-3
ASSPTGGRNTIY
>TRBV4-1|TRBJ2-2
ASSQRQGARPGELF